The 6 T cell receptor beta chains given below trace back to one sample, sequenced in a study of T cells expressing NK-cell markers. TCRdb reprocessed the 5' RACE reads, with one entry per CDR3 protein and no DNA. The table for this sample gives a few hundred thousand distinct CDR3 sequences. The specimen was blood T cells: a sorted CD56 or NKG2C T cell subset, CD4+ or CD8+ T cells, or bulk PBMC T cells (not recorded which). The receptor set was obtained from a man aged 18 to 69 in good health.

This chain connects TRBV2 to TRBJ1-2; TCRdb outputs TRBD1, but without DNA this stays unchecked. The germline gives CDR1 SNHLY, CDR2 FYNNEI. The CDR3 runs to 12 residues. This CDR3 reads CATTQGSGGYTF. Based on the CDR3 plus reference TRBV2 and TRBJ1-2, the full variable domain is EPEVTQTPSHQVTQMGQEVILRCVPISNHLYFYWYRQILGQKVEFLVSFYNNEISEKSEIFDDQFSVERPDGSNFTLKIRSTKLEDSAMYFCATTQGSGGYTFGSGTRLTVV.

This chain joins TRBV7-8 and TRBJ2-1; without DNA, the TCRdb call of TRBD1 cannot be checked. This CDR3 is built from 19 residues. CDR1 and CDR2 from the germline V gene are SGHVS and FQNEAQ. The chain's CDR3 is CASSLAQRGLKSSYNEQFF. The variable domain in full, with the rest retrieved from reference TRBV7-8 and TRBJ2-1, is GAGVSQSPRYKVAKRGQDVALRCDPISGHVSLFWYQQALGQGPEFLTYFQNEAQLDKSGLPSDRFFAERPEGSVSTLKIQRTQQEDSAVYLCASSLAQRGLKSSYNEQFFGPGTRLTVL.

The gene calls are TRBV5-1 and TRBJ1-5. This CDR3 contains 15 residues. The germline CDR1 and CDR2 sequences are SGHRS and YFSETQ. The CDR3 loop is CASSSREVGNQPQHF.

The chain employs TRBV7-6 and TRBJ2-7; without DNA, the TCRdb call of TRBD2 cannot be checked. The CDR3 is 16 residues long. Germline CDR1 reads SGHVS; CDR2 reads FNYEAQ. CDR3 region: CASSLAEGLAVYEQYF.

The V gene is TRBV12-3 or TRBV12-4, the J gene TRBJ2-1; with no DNA, the TCRdb D assignment of TRBD2 cannot be verified. The CDR3 is made up of 14 amino acids. The CDR3 here is CASSGLAGGREQFF.

This sequence joins TRBV25-1 and TRBJ1-2; TCRdb proposes TRBD1, but this gene call is untestable without DNA. This CDR3 contains 12 residues. Looked up from germline, CDR1 is MGHDK and CDR2 is SYGVNS. CDR3 amino acids: CASSAIGTGYTF.